A selection of T cell receptor beta chains follows, all from one sample in a study of CD8+CD57+ T cells in acquired aplastic anemia. Each CDR3 protein gets one entry after TCRdb re-called the reads with MiXCR. The sample has approximately 250,000 distinct CDR3 sequences; 70% to 85% are singletons. The sequencing sample was made of sorted CD4+, CD8+, or CD8+CD57+ T cells (not recorded which) from PBMCs. These receptor sequences come from a human donor with aplastic anemia. Each CDR3 is given without its conserved first and last residue. A row's size may be missing; if present it is once, few, many or a size class.

clone_size: few; cdr3_length: 11; j_call: TRBJ2-1; v_call: TRBV19; cdr3_aa: ASSGTGGNEQF
clone_size: once; cdr3_length: 15; j_call: TRBJ1-1; v_call: TRBV7-9; cdr3_aa: ASSLGGTDEMNTEAF
clone_size: -; cdr3_length: 13; j_call: TRBJ1-1; v_call: TRBV9; cdr3_aa: ASSAGSDTQYFAF
clone_size: -; cdr3_length: 12; j_call: TRBJ2-3; v_call: TRBV5-1; cdr3_aa: ASSPGGGADTQY
clone_size: -; cdr3_length: 17; j_call: TRBJ2-5; v_call: TRBV30; cdr3_aa: AWRDRVRIPSGRTETQY
clone_size: -; cdr3_length: 11; j_call: TRBJ2-2; v_call: TRBV19; cdr3_aa: ATCPGGTGELF
clone_size: -; cdr3_length: 14; j_call: TRBJ1-2; v_call: TRBV7-2; cdr3_aa: ASSLERGGDYDDYA
clone_size: -; cdr3_length: 13; j_call: TRBJ1-4; v_call: TRBV15; cdr3_aa: ATTPRKVLSEKLF
clone_size: -; cdr3_length: 12; j_call: TRBJ2-5; v_call: TRBV12-3/TRBV12-4; cdr3_aa: ASSAGSEQETQY
clone_size: -; cdr3_length: 11; j_call: TRBJ2-2; v_call: TRBV24-1; cdr3_aa: ATSDPGPGELF
clone_size: -; cdr3_length: 12; j_call: TRBJ2-7; v_call: TRBV2; cdr3_aa: ASGDRGTATQQY
clone_size: -; cdr3_length: 14; j_call: TRBJ2-6; v_call: TRBV7-3; cdr3_aa: ASSLAGSYGAKDLT
clone_size: -; cdr3_length: 12; j_call: TRBJ2-2; v_call: TRBV11-2; cdr3_aa: ASSWGGGCGELF
clone_size: -; cdr3_length: 11; j_call: TRBJ1-2; v_call: TRBV2; cdr3_aa: ASSEGLGGGYS
clone_size: -; cdr3_length: 13; j_call: TRBJ1-2; v_call: TRBV11-3; cdr3_aa: ASSLDRGANYGYT
clone_size: -; cdr3_length: 14; j_call: TRBJ1-2; v_call: TRBV7-8; cdr3_aa: ASSSPGRGVDYGYT
clone_size: -; cdr3_length: 15; j_call: -; v_call: TRBV19; cdr3_aa: ASSDRRPTSGEGTQY
clone_size: -; cdr3_length: 15; j_call: TRBJ1-2; v_call: TRBV19; cdr3_aa: ASSTFHGQPFNYGYT
clone_size: -; cdr3_length: 12; j_call: TRBJ2-3; v_call: TRBV5-6; cdr3_aa: ASSWGGGPDAQY
clone_size: once; cdr3_length: 11; j_call: TRBJ2-1; v_call: TRBV20-1; cdr3_aa: SASNLLQNQQF
clone_size: -; cdr3_length: 12; j_call: TRBJ2-3; v_call: TRBV12-3/TRBV12-4; cdr3_aa: ASSFTDPPDSRY
clone_size: -; cdr3_length: 14; j_call: TRBJ2-3; v_call: TRBV5-5; cdr3_aa: ASSFTKGRASDTQY
clone_size: -; cdr3_length: 13; j_call: TRBJ2-1; v_call: TRBV9; cdr3_aa: ASSRGRQGGNEQF
clone_size: few; cdr3_length: 12; j_call: TRBJ2-3; v_call: TRBV19; cdr3_aa: ASAKGGGTDTQY
clone_size: -; cdr3_length: 9; j_call: TRBJ2-5; v_call: TRBV7-3; cdr3_aa: ASSNTREQY
clone_size: -; cdr3_length: 12; j_call: TRBJ2-7; v_call: TRBV15; cdr3_aa: ATSRGNGQYKQY
clone_size: -; cdr3_length: 11; j_call: TRBJ1-5; v_call: TRBV7-2; cdr3_aa: ASSHTGGPPPQ
clone_size: -; cdr3_length: 12; j_call: TRBJ2-3; v_call: TRBV7-8; cdr3_aa: ASSFQPGRTTLS